These 4 T cell receptor beta chains originate from one sample sequenced in a study of T cell responses to AZD1222 COVID-19 vaccine. Profiled with immunoSEQ multiplex PCR; TCRdb holds only in-frame clones, not every one. The sample consists of more than 75,000 clones, around nine tenths of them appearing once. The sequenced sample was peripheral blood, obtained 28 days after the second AZD1222 dose. The receptors shown here come from an adult who received the AZD1222 COVID-19 vaccine.

The chain uses TRBV28 and TRBJ1-2, with 7 bases identical to TRBD1. Trimming took 3 bases from V and 7 from J; bases not matched to a gene: 8. The CDR3 sequence is 14 residues long. Germline CDR1 reads MDHEN; CDR2 reads SYDVKM. The CDR3 nucleotides read TGTGCCAGCAGTTTCACGGGACAGATCGTTGGCTACACCTTC. Its protein is CASSFTGQIVGYTF.

V is TRBV27 and J is TRBJ1-6; tentatively, D is TRBD1 (6 bases). Germline V gene lookup returns CDR1 MNHEY and CDR2 SMNVEV (reference sequence). V was trimmed by 5 bases and J by 2 bases, leaving 19 bases between them. The CDR3 spans 18 residues. In DNA, the CDR3 is TGTGCCAGCAGTCACAGGACCCGACAGGCCGCCTATAATTCACCCCTCCACTTT. It translates to CASSHRTRQAAYNSPLHF.

The rearrangement links TRBV5-1 to TRBJ2-1; 8 nucleotides agree with TRBD2. The V gene end was trimmed by 0 bases and the J gene end by 7 bases; junction bases not matched to a gene: 9. This CDR3 is built from 16 residues. The V gene's germline CDR1 is SGHRS and CDR2 YFSETQ. CDR3 DNA: TGCGCCAGCAGCTTGGGACTCGCGGGAGGATGGAATGAGCAGTTCTTC. It specifies CASSLGLAGGWNEQFF.

The rearrangement uses TRBV11-2 and TRBJ1-1, with unresolved D. CDR1 and CDR2 (germline): SGHAT, FQNNGV. V dropped 3 bases and J dropped 1 base, with 9 bases sitting between them. The CDR3 runs to 14 residues. The DNA for the CDR3 is TGTGCCAGCAGCTTTTTCCGGAAGAACACTGAAGCTTTCTTT. Protein sequence: CASSFFRKNTEAFF. Full variable domain (remainder filled in from reference TRBV11-2 and TRBJ1-1): EAGVAQSPRYKIIEKRQSVAFWCNPISGHATLYWYQQILGQGPKLLIQFQNNGVVDDSQLPKDRFSAERLKGVDSTLKIQPAKLEDSAVYLCASSFFRKNTEAFFGQGTRLTVV.